This T cell receptor (beta chain) was sequenced for a study of spatial heterogeneity in lung cancer. Study background: Sequence detection consistently recorded a greater number of beta-chain than alpha-chain sequences.

V was pared by 3 bases and J by 5 bases, with 7 bases of the junction left unmatched. This CDR3 has 16 amino acids. The germline gives CDR1 SGHNT, CDR2 YYREEE (reference sequence). This clonotype was detected ten times or more. Each TCR cDNA molecule carried a unique molecular identifier. In TCRdb, the 5' RACE reads were re-called with MiXCR into one record per CDR3 protein. The data contain 3,500 to 5,500 distinct CDR3 sequences, 9.8% of them seen just once; the ten biggest clones take up 46%. The time point was: sample taken at primary tumor resection. Extraction of whole RNA from tumor, nontumor lung or frozen PBMC preceded unsorted sequencing.

The source of this sequence is a male donor with early-stage non-small cell lung cancer. This specimen was PBMCs, taken at surgery. V usage is TRBV5-4 and J usage is TRBJ2-5, with TRBD2 identical over 13 bases. Here the CDR3 reads CASSSGLAGRQETQYF. CDR3 nucleotides: TGTGCCAGCAGCTCGGGACTAGCGGGGAGACAGGAGACCCAGTACTTC.